The clone carrying this T cell receptor (beta chain) appeared many times. What it binds is unknown. The sample is drawn from a study of blood T cells in healthy people across ages. It was with a sample-barcoded 5' primer and a J-beta primer mix that a second PCR of about 6 to 12 cycles was run. TCRdb redid the calling of the 5' RACE reads with MiXCR, one entry per CDR3 protein. The data hold approximately 680,000 distinct CDR3 sequences, with about 34% observed a single time. This CDR3 has 15 residues. Looked up from germline, CDR1 is SGHRS and CDR2 is YFSETQ. The V gene end was trimmed by 0 bases and the J gene end by 6 bases; junction bases not matched to a gene: 6. General study results and limits: Donor CMV infection status was unknown, possibly confounding age-related changes in expanded clonotypes.

This chain links TRBV5-1 with TRBJ1-2; 9 bases fit TRBD1. The sequence was obtained from a woman older than 75 in good health. The sequencing sample was made of blood. The chain's CDR3 is CASSLAGDRANGYTF. As DNA, the CDR3 is TGCGCCAGCAGCTTGGCGGGGGACAGGGCGAATGGCTACACCTTC.